Following are 3 T cell receptor beta chains from one sample sequenced in a study of blood T cell repertoires in COVID-19. Produced via immunoSEQ multiplex PCR; TCRdb's table is partial and in-frame only. The sample carries 300,000 or so clones, about nine tenths recorded once. Sequenced material: peripheral blood. The receptors were sampled from a man in his fifties or sixties with active or convalescent COVID-19.

V gene TRBV6-1 combines with J gene TRBJ2-7, with D perhaps matching TRBD2 (6 bases). The CDR3 is made up of 15 amino acids. Trimming pared 1 base from V and 4 bases from J, leaving 14 bases between. CDR1 and CDR2 (germline): MNHNS, SASEGT. CDR3 region: CASSEVWGDRYEQYF. The CDR3 coding sequence is TGTGCCAGCAGTGAAGTATGGGGGGATAGGTACGAGCAGTACTTC.

The chain recombines TRBV19 with TRBJ2-1, with a weak D call TRBD2 (6 bases). The CDR3 length is 13 residues. Germline V gene data show CDR1 as LNHDA and CDR2 as SQIVND (reference sequence). V lost 7 bases and J lost 5, with 12 bases in between. The CDR3 DNA is TGTGCCAGTACGTGGGGGAGGCACAATGAGCAGTTCTTC. It encodes CASTWGRHNEQFF.

This chain links TRBV19 with TRBJ1-5; 7 bases map to TRBD1. V gave up 3 bases and J gave up 2 bases; unmatched junction bases: 10. CDR1 and CDR2 (germline): LNHDA, SQIVND (reference sequence). The CDR3 loop spans 17 amino acids. CDR3 residues: CASSMGYSDRGNQPQHF. For the CDR3, the DNA is TGTGCCAGTAGTATGGGGTACAGCGACAGGGGCAATCAGCCCCAGCATTTT. The full variable domain, completed using reference TRBV19 and TRBJ1-5, is DGGITQSPKYLFRKEGQNVTLSCEQNLNHDAMYWYRQDPGQGLRLIYYSQIVNDFQKGDIAEGYSVSREKKESFPLTVTSAQKNPTAFYLCASSMGYSDRGNQPQHFGDGTRLSIL.